The clone carrying this T cell receptor (beta chain) was counted many times. The CDR3 sequence is 13 residues long. The V gene lost 2 bases and the J gene lost 9 bases, with 11 bases spanning the gap. CDR1 and CDR2 from the germline V gene are LGHNA and YSLEER. This specimen comes from a study of CD8+CD57+ T cells in acquired aplastic anemia. Overall study: Mean yield of DNA from sorted CD4+ and CD8+ cells was about 3.2 ug.

Flow cytometry had shown expanded CD8+CD57+ cells in the patients chosen for sequencing. Patients, without exception, had severe acquired aplastic anemia. The blood sampling took place in patients who had so far received no therapy. TCR beta VDJ and CDR3 were profiled, and genomic DNA was the template. TCRdb re-analysed the reads in MiXCR, keeping a single row per CDR3 protein. The sample lists some 140,000 distinct CDR3 sequences, about 50% occurring once. The sample was sorted CD4+, CD8+, or CD8+CD57+ T cells (not recorded which) from PBMCs. The rearrangement links TRBV4-3 to TRBJ2-1; perhaps TRBD1 as D (6 bases). The source of this sequence is a human donor with aplastic anemia. The CDR3: CASSQSGVFEQFF. The CDR3 DNA sequence: TGCGCCAGCAGCCAATCAGGGGTATTTGAGCAGTTCTTC.